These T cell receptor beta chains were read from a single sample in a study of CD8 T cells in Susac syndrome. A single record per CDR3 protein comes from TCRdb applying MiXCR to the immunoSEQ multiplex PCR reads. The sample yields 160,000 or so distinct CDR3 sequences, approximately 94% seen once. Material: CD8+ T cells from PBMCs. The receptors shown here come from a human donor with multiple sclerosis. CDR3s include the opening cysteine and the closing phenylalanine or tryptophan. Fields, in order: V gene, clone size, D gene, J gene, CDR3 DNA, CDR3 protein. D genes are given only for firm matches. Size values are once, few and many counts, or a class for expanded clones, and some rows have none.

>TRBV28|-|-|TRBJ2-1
TGTGCCAGCAGTTTACGGGATCTTAGGGGCAATGAGCAGTTCTTC
CASSLRDLRGNEQFF
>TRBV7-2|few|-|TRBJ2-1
TGTGCCAGCAGCCCTCCTCGTAATGAGCAGTTCTTC
CASSPPRNEQFF
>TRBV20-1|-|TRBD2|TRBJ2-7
TGCAGTGCCTCGGGGGGGTACGAGCAGTACTTC
CSASGGYEQYF
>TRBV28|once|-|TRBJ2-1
TGTGCCAGCAGTCCCCTGACAGAAGACAATGAGCAGTTCTTC
CASSPLTEDNEQFF
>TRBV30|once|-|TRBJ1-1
TGTGCCTGGAGTGTAAAGCGAGGCAGGGGTATCGCTGAAGCTTTCTTT
CAWSVKRGRGIAEAFF
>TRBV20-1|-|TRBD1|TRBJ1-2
TGCAGTGCTAGAGATCCAGGGGGCTACGGCTATGGCTACACCTTC
CSARDPGGYGYGYTF
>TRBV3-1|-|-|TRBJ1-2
TGTGCCAGCAGCCAAGAAGGGTTGAGGTCGAAGCTGAACTATGGCTACACCTTC
CASSQEGLRSKLNYGYTF
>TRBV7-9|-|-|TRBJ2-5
TGTGCCAGCAGCTCGAAGAGACAGGGACTGAAGGAGACCCAGTACTTC
CASSSKRQGLKETQYF
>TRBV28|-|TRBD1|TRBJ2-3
TGTGCCAGCATAGGACAGGTGGCCGCAGTAGGGCAGTATTTT
CASIGQVAAVGQYF
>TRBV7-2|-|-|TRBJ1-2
TGTGCCAGCCCTCCCGGCGACAGCGCCATGGATGGCTACACCTTC
CASPPGDSAMDGYTF
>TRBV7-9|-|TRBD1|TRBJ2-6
TGTGCCAGCAGTGGACAGGGGGCACTCTCTGGGGCCAACGTCCTGACTTTC
CASSGQGALSGANVLTF
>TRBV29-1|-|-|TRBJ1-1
TGCAGCGTTGGCCAGGGGATGGGCGTGACTGAAGCTTTCTTT
CSVGQGMGVTEAFF
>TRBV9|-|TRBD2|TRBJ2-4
TGTGCCAGCAGCGTAGACGGGGGGGCCGCAAACATTCAGTACTTC
CASSVDGGAANIQYF
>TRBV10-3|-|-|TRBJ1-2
TGTGCCATCAGTGAGAGGAGGGGCAGGGGCTATGGCTACACCTTC
CAISERRGRGYGYTF
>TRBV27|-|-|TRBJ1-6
TGTGCCAGCAGGGAATCCTGGGGAGGAGGATCACCCCTCCACTTT
CASRESWGGGSPLHF
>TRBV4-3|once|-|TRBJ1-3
TGCGCCAGCGCAGGGGACTCTGGAAACACCATATATTTT
CASAGDSGNTIYF
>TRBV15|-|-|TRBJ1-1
TGTGCCACCAGCGGAGAGTTGGCTGAAGCTTTCTTT
CATSGELAEAFF
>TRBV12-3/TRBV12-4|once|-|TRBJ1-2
TGTGCCAGCAGTTTCGAGAATGGGGCAGGGGTTTACTATGGCTACACCTTC
CASSFENGAGVYYGYTF
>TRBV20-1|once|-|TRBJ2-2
TGCAGTGCCCTGGACAGGAACACCGGGGAGCTGTTTTTT
CSALDRNTGELFF
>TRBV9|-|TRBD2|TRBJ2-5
TGTGCCAGCAGCGCCGGGGGGAAGGGGACCCAGTACTTC
CASSAGGKGTQYF
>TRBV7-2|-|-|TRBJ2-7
TGTGCCAGCAGAGTTACGGAGTCCTACGAGCAGTACTTC
CASRVTESYEQYF
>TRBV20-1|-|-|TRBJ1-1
TGCAGTGCTAGTAAAGCGGGGAACACTGAAGCTTTCTTT
CSASKAGNTEAFF
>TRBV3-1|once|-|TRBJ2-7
TGTGCCAGCAGCCACCCCCAGGGTGTTGGCTCCTACGAGCAGTACTTC
CASSHPQGVGSYEQYF
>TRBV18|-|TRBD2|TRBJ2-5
TGTGCCAGCTCACCACCGGCGGTAGCGGGGGTAGAGACCCAGTACTTC
CASSPPAVAGVETQYF
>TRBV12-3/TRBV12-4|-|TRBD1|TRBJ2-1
TGTGCCAGCGCCTCGCAATCAGGGGGCAACCGCCTCTCCTACAATGAGCAGTTCTTC
CASASQSGGNRLSYNEQFF
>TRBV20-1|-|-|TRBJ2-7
TGCAGTGCTAGAGGCTCGGGGAGCCTCGCCTACGAGCAGTACTTC
CSARGSGSLAYEQYF
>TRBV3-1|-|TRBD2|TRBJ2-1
TGTGCCAGCAGCCAACCCGGGACTAGCGGCCCAAATGAGCAGTTCTTC
CASSQPGTSGPNEQFF
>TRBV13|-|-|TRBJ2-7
TGTGCCAGCAGCCTGGGCGGTGGTGTGCAGTACTTC
CASSLGGGVQYF
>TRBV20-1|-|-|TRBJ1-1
TGCAGTGCTAGGGACGGGAAGAACACTGAAGCTTTCTTT
CSARDGKNTEAFF
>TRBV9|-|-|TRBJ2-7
TGTGCCAGCAGCGTAACTCCAGCGTACGAGCAGTACTTC
CASSVTPAYEQYF
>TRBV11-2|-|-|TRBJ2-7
TGTGCCAGCAGCCCTGGGGCAGGAGGCTCCTACGAGCAGTACTTC
CASSPGAGGSYEQYF
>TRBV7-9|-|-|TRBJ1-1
TGTGCCAGCAGCTCCTTAAGATCCGCTTTCTTT
CASSSLRSAFF